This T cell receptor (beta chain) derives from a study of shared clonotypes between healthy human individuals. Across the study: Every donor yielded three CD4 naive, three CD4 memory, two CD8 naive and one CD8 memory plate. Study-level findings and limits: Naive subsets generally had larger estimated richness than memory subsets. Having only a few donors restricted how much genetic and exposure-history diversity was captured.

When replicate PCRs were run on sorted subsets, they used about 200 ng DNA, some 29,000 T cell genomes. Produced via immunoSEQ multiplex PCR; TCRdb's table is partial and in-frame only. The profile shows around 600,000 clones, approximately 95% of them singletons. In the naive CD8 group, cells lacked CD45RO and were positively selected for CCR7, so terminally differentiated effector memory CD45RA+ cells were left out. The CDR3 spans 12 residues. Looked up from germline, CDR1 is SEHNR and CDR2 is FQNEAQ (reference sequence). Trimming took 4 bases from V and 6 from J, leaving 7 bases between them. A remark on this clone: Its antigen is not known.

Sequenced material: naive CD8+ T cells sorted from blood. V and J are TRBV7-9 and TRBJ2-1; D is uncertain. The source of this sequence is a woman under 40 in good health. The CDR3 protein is CASSSQVNEQFF. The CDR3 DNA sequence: TGTGCCAGCAGCTCTCAGGTCAATGAGCAGTTCTTC.